The 17 T cell receptor beta chains presented below share a single source sample, sequenced in a study of CD8 T cells in Susac syndrome. Reverse transcription of 0.5 to 1 ug RNA used random hexamers. TCRdb passed the immunoSEQ multiplex PCR reads through MiXCR, listing each CDR3 protein once. The repertoire holds about 180,000 distinct CDR3 sequences, around 94% seen once, with roughly 0.12% in the top ten. Sample: CD4+ T cells from PBMCs. These receptors were taken from a human donor with Susac syndrome.

This chain links TRBV18 with TRBJ1-2, with D possibly matching TRBD1 (5 bases). V lost 8 bases to trimming and J lost 11 bases, with 21 bases between them. The germline gives CDR1 KGHSH, CDR2 LQKENI. The CDR3 covers 13 residues. The CDR3 region is CASHPHEGTPYTF. The CDR3 DNA sequence: TGTGCCAGCCATCCCCATGAGGGGACGCCGTACACCTTC. Filled out from reference TRBV18 and TRBJ1-2, the complete variable domain reads NAGVMQNPRHLVRRRGQEARLRCSPMKGHSHVYWYRQLPEEGLKFMVYLQKENIIDESGMPKERFSAEFPKEGPSILRIQQVVRGDSAAYFCASHPHEGTPYTFGSGTRLTVV.

As DNA, the CDR3 is TGTGCCAGCAGGCCGGACAGGGGGAACACTGAAGCTTTCTTT. This sequence encodes CASRPDRGNTEAFF. V and J are TRBV12-3 or TRBV12-4 and TRBJ1-1; 9 bases agree with TRBD1. The CDR3 has 14 residues. Losses at the gene ends were 6 bases for V and 1 base for J; bases not matched to a gene: 3.

This chain links TRBV20-1 with TRBJ2-3; TRBD2 is a possible D gene (6 bases). Germline V gives CDR1 DFQATT, CDR2 SNEGSKA (reference sequence). This CDR3 comprises 14 residues. V was trimmed by 4 bases and J by 2 bases, leaving 13 bases between them. CDR3 region: CSAIPRGFTDTQYF. CDR3 nucleotide sequence: TGCAGTGCTATTCCTCGGGGGTTCACAGATACGCAGTATTTT.

The chain carries TRBV30 and TRBJ1-4; possibly TRBD1 for D (6 bases). Germline lookup yields CDR1 GTSNPN and CDR2 SVGIG (reference sequence). V was shortened by 3 bases and J by 12 bases, with 26 bases between the two germline ends. This CDR3 is 16 amino acids long. CDR3 amino acids: CAWRGGPDSVGRELFF. The CDR3 DNA is TGTGCCTGGAGGGGGGGGCCGGACAGTGTGGGAAGGGAACTGTTTTTT.

The rearrangement links TRBV6-6 to TRBJ1-4; D gene ambiguous. The germline gives CDR1 MNHNY, CDR2 SVGAGI (reference sequence). Trimming took 2 bases from V and 1 from J, leaving 8 bases between them. The CDR3 covers 15 residues. The CDR3 is CASSYRALTNEKLFF. CDR3 nucleotides: TGTGCCAGCAGTTACAGGGCCCTAACTAATGAAAAACTGTTTTTT.

This sequence joins TRBV20-1 and TRBJ1-2; a possible D gene is TRBD1 (6 bases). The germline gives CDR1 DFQATT, CDR2 SNEGSKA (reference sequence). V lost 3 bases to trimming and J lost 6 bases, with 23 bases between them. The CDR3 is 16 amino acids. This chain's CDR3 is CSASRTGAQVQDGYTF. CDR3 coding DNA: TGCAGTGCTAGTCGTACGGGGGCGCAAGTGCAAGATGGCTACACCTTC.

The rearrangement links TRBV13 to TRBJ2-3, with D uncertain. The CDR3 extends over 13 amino acids. Germline CDR1 and CDR2: PRHDT and FYEKMQ (reference sequence). V lost 0 bases to trimming and J lost 6 bases, with 7 bases between them. CDR3 protein: CASSLGARDTQYF. In DNA form, the CDR3 reads TGTGCCAGCAGCTTAGGCGCCCGGGATACGCAGTATTTT.

The chain couples TRBV2 to TRBJ1-6; 7 bases align to TRBD1. There are 13 residues in the CDR3. After removal of 7 bases from V and 10 bases from J, the junction contained 7 bases not matched to a gene. Germline values: CDR1 SNHLY, CDR2 FYNNEI. CDR3 amino acids: CASTRQGWSPLHF. The CDR3 DNA sequence: TGTGCCAGCACCCGACAGGGTTGGTCACCCCTCCACTTT.

The V call is TRBV12-3 or TRBV12-4, the J call TRBJ2-3; 10 positions match TRBD2. Trimming cost V 5 bases and J 2 bases; bases outside gene matches: 7. CDR3 size: 16 residues. In DNA form, the CDR3 reads TGTGCCAGCAGTCGGCTAGCGGGGGCTCCCACAGATACGCAGTATTTT. Residues: CASSRLAGAPTDTQYF.

V usage is TRBV29-1 and J usage is TRBJ2-1; TRBD2 matches at 11 bases. This CDR3 is 14 amino acids long. Germline V gives CDR1 SQVTM, CDR2 ANQGSEA. V lost 6 bases, J lost 6 bases, and 7 bases stayed unmatched. The CDR3 nucleotides are TGCAGCGTGAAGACTAGCGGGGTAGTCAATGAGCAGTTCTTC. It specifies CSVKTSGVVNEQFF.

V usage is TRBV4-2 and J usage is TRBJ2-1, with 8 bases lining up with TRBD2. There are 19 residues in the CDR3. In germline, CDR1 is LGHNA, CDR2 YNFKEQ. Unmatched junction bases numbered 11, after V lost 0 bases and J lost 1 base. CDR3 protein: CASSQDSTSGGTSYNEQFF. The CDR3 DNA sequence: TGTGCCAGCAGCCAAGATAGCACCAGCGGGGGCACGTCCTACAATGAGCAGTTCTTC.

This chain joins TRBV18 and TRBJ2-1; TRBD1 is a possible D gene (6 bases). Germline CDR1 KGHSH, CDR2 LQKENI. The CDR3 runs to 14 residues. V was trimmed by 3 bases and J by 4 bases, leaving 10 bases between them. The CDR3 protein is CASSPAGAYNEQFF. DNA for the CDR3: TGTGCCAGCTCACCGGCAGGGGCTTACAATGAGCAGTTCTTC.

The chain joins TRBV5-1 to TRBJ2-3, with D tentatively TRBD2 (6 bases). The CDR3 is 16 residues long. Germline CDR1 SGHRS, CDR2 YFSETQ. Deletions cut 4 bases from V and 5 bases from J, with 20 bases between. The CDR3 coding sequence is TGCGCCAGCAGCGTCGGGACTGAACCCCTCCAAGATACGCAGTATTTT. Its protein product is CASSVGTEPLQDTQYF.

J is TRBJ2-2 and V is TRBV12-3 or TRBV12-4; the D gene is possibly TRBD1 (5 bases). V lost 7 bases and J lost 1, with 10 bases in between. The CDR3 has 14 residues. In DNA, the CDR3 is TGTGCCAGCATTACCCAGGGGAACACCGGGGAGCTGTTTTTT. Amino acids: CASITQGNTGELFF.

V gene TRBV12-3 or TRBV12-4 combines with J gene TRBJ2-2; 10 bases match TRBD1. The ends lost 0 bases at V and 1 base at J; junction bases unmatched: 2. CDR3 size: 17 residues. The CDR3 nucleotides read TGTGCCAGCAGTTTAGCGACAGGGGGCGGGAACACCGGGGAGCTGTTTTTT. Translated: CASSLATGGGNTGELFF.

This chain connects TRBV5-8 to TRBJ1-5; a weak D match, TRBD1 (5 bases). V lost 4 bases, J lost 9 bases, and 17 bases lay in between. Germline V gives CDR1 SGHTS, CDR2 YDEGEE. The CDR3 sequence is 14 residues long. In DNA, the CDR3 is TGTGCCAGCAGCCGTCCGACGGGGACGCGGCCCCAGCATTTT. It translates to CASSRPTGTRPQHF.

CDR3 protein: CAWSVAYEQYF. In nucleotides, the CDR3 is TGTGCCTGGAGTGTGGCTTACGAGCAGTACTTC. The rearrangement links TRBV30 to TRBJ2-7, with no clear D. The germline CDR1 and CDR2 sequences are GTSNPN and SVGIG (reference sequence). V gave up 0 bases and J gave up 4 bases, with 4 bases separating them. The CDR3 contains 11 residues.